The clone carrying this T cell receptor (beta chain) was counted only a few times. As yet, its antigen is unknown. These data belong to a study of human T cells and chemical hapten exposure. Study background: TCR yield per sample varied, mainly due to pooled library volumes. The study, taken as a whole, reports: With patch test score, the counts of PT1 expanded TCRs showed a positive correlation.

Each cDNA molecule in the library carried unique molecular identifiers. Using its own MiXCR run on the RACE reads, TCRdb lists one record per CDR3 protein. The sample contains around 330,000 distinct CDR3 sequences, around 5% of which appear only once. Sample time point: pre-sensitization, week 0. The treatment is: therapeutic diphenylcyclopropenone sensitization with weekly scalp DPC. People who gave samples had alopecia, were 18 to 70 years old, and were suitable for DPC. Trimming stripped 0 bases from V and 6 bases from J, with 9 bases between. Germline V gene sequence: CDR1 LGHNA, CDR2 YSLEER. The CDR3 is 15 amino acids.

The TCR comes from a woman aged 18 to 35 with alopecia areata. Some clones in this sample may be carry-over from other donors' samples. The sequencing used whole blood, collected in connection with sensitization to the hapten diphenylcyclopropenone (DPC). This chain joins TRBV4-3 and TRBJ1-6; TRBD1 might be the D (5 bases). CDR3 DNA: TGCGCCAGCAGCCAAGACCAGGGAATTAATTCACCCCTCCACTTT. Its protein is CASSQDQGINSPLHF.